The clone carrying this T cell receptor (beta chain) turned up a few times. The antigen remains unidentified. Germline loops: CDR1 MGHRA, CDR2 YSYEKL. With 1 base removed from V and 4 bases from J, the gap between germline ends came to 11 bases. This CDR3 comprises 15 residues. TCRdb re-analysed the reads in MiXCR, keeping a single row per CDR3 protein. In the table there are about 920,000 distinct CDR3 sequences, roughly 30% of which are singletons. This sample stems from a study of T cell repertoires in cytomegalovirus infection. The wider study: HLA-C-restricted CMV epitopes, recently identified, and well-studied HLA-B-restricted ones were used by the study. In public TCR beta signatures, there were indications of both CMV infection and matching HLA type.

The clonotype originates from a human donor in good health (CMV status not recorded). Some clones in this sample may be carry-over from other donors' samples. The material was cultured CD8+ T cells from PBMCs, obtained from culture after CMV antigen stimulation. J is TRBJ2-1 and V is TRBV4-1; possible D gene TRBD1, 5 bases. CDR3 bases: TGCGCCAGCAGCCAAGGCAGGGTCGGGTACAATGAGCAGTTCTTC. Amino acid sequence: CASSQGRVGYNEQFF.